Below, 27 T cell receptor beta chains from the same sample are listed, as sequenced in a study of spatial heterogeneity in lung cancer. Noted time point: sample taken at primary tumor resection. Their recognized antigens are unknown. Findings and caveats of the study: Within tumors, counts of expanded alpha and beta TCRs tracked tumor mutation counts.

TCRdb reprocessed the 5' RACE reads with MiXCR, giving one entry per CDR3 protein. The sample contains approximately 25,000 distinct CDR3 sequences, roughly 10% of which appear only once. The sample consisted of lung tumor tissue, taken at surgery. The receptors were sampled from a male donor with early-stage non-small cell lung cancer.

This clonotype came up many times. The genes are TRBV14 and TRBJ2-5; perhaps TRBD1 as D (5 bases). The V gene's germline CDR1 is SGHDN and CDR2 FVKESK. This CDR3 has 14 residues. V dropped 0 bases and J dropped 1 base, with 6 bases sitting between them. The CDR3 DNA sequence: TGTGCCAGCAGCCAAGACGACAGCCAAGAGACCCAGTACTTC. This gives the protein CASSQDDSQETQYF.

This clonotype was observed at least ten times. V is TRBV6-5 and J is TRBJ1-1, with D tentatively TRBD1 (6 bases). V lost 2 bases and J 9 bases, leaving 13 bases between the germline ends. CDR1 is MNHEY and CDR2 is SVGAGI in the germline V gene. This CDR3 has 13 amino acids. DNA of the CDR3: TGTGCCAGCAGTTACCAGGGGACGGGGCAAGCTTTCTTT. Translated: CASSYQGTGQAFF.

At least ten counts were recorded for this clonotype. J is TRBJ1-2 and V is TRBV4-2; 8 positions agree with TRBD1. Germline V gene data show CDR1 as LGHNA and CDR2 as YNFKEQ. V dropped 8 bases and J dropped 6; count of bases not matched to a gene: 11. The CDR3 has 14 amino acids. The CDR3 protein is CASRFGQGNDGYTF. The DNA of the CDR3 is TGTGCCAGCCGCTTCGGACAGGGCAACGATGGCTACACCTTC.

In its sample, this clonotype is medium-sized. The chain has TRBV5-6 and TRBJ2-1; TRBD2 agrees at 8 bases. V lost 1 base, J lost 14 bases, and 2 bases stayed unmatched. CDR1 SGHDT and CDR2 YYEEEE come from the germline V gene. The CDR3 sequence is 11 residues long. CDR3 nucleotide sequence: TGTGCCAGCAGCTTGATGGGACTAGAGTTCTTC. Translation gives CASSLMGLEFF.

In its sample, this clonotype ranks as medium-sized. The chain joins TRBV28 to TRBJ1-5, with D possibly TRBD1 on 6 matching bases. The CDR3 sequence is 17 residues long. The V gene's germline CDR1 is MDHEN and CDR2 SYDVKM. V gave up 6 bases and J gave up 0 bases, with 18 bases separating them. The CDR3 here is CASSHAGGLYSNQPQHF. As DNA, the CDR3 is TGTGCCAGCAGCCATGCCGGGGGGCTCTATAGCAATCAGCCCCAGCATTTT.

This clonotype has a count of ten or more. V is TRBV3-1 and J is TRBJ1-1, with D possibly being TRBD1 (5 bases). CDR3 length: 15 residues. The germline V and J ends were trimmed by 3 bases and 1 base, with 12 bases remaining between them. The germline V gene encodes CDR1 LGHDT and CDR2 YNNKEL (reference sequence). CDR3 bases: TGTGCCAGCAGCCAGGAAACCCAGGGGAACACTGAAGCTTTCTTT. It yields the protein CASSQETQGNTEAFF.

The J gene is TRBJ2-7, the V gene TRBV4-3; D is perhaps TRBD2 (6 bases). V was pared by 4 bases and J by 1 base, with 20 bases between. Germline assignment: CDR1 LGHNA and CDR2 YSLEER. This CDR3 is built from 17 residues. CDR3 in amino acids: CASSRGHWGGLSYEQYF. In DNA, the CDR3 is TGCGCCAGCAGCCGAGGACACTGGGGAGGCCTTTCCTACGAGCAGTACTTC.

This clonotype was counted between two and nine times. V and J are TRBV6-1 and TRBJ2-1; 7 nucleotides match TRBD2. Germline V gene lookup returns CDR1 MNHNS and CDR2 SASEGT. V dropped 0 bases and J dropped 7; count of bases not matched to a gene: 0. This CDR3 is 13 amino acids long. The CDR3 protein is CASSEARGNEQFF. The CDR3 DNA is TGTGCCAGCAGTGAAGCGCGGGGGAATGAGCAGTTCTTC.

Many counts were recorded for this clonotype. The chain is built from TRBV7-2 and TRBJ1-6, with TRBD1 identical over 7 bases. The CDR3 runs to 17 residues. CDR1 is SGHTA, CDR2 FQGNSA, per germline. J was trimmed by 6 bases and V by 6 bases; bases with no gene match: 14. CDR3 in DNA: TGTGCCAGCAGATCCAGGGGGACCAAATTGGGTAATTCACCCCTCCACTTT. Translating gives CASRSRGTKLGNSPLHF.

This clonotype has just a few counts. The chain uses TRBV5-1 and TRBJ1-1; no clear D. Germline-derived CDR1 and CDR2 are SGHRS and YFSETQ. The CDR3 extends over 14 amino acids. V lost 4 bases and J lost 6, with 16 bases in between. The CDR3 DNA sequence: TGCGCCAGCAGCGCGCAATCGGGTACTCCTGAAGCTTTCTTT. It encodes CASSAQSGTPEAFF.

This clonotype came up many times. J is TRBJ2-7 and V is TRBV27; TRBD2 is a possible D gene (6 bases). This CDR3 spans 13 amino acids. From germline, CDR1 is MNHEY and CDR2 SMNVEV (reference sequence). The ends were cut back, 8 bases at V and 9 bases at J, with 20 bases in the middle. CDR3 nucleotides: TGTGCCAGCGGACTAAAGGGACCAGAGGCGCAGTACTTC. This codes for CASGLKGPEAQYF.

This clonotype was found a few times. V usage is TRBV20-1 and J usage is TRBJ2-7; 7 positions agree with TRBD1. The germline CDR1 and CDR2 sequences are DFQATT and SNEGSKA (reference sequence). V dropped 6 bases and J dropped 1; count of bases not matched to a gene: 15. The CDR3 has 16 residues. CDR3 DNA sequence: TGCAGTGCCCTGACCCGGGACAGCCCTAGGTCCTACGAGCAGTACTTC. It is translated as CSALTRDSPRSYEQYF.

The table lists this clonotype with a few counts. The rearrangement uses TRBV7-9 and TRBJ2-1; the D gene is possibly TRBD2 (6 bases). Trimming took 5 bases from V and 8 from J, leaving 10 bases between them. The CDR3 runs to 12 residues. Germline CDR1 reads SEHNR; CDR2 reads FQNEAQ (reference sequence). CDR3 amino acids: CASSLTGDEQFF. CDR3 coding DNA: TGTGCCAGCAGCCTTACGGGAGATGAGCAGTTCTTC.

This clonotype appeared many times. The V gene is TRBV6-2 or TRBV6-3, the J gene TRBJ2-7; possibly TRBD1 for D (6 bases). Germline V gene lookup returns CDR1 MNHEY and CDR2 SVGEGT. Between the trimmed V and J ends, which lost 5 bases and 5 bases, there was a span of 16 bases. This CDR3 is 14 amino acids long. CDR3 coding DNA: TGTGCCAGCAGTACAAAACAGGGTACCGACGAGCAGTACTTC. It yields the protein CASSTKQGTDEQYF.

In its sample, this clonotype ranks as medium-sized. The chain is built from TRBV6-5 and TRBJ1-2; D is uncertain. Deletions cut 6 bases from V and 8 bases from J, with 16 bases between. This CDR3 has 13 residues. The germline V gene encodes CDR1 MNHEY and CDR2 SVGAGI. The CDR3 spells CASRTPWAGGYTF. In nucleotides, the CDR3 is TGTGCCAGCAGAACGCCCTGGGCTGGAGGCTACACCTTC.

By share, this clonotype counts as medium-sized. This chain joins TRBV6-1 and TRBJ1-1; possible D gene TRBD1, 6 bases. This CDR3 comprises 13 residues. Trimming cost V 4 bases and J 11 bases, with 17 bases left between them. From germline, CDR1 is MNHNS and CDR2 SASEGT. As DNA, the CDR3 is TGTGCCAGCAGTGTACAGGGCCCCTGGGGCGCTTTCTTT. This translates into CASSVQGPWGAFF.

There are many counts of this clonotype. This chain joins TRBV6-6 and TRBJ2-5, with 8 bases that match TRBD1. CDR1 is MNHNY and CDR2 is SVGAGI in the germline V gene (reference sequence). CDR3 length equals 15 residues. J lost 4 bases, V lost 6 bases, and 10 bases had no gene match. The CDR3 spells CASRDGQGSGETQYF. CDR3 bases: TGTGCCAGCAGAGACGGACAGGGTTCAGGAGAGACCCAGTACTTC.

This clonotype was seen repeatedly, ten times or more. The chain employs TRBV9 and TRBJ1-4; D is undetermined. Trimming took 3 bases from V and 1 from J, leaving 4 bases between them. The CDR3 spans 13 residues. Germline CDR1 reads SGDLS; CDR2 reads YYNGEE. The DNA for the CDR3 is TGTGCCAGCAGCGCTAGAACTAATGAAAAACTGTTTTTT. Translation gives CASSARTNEKLFF. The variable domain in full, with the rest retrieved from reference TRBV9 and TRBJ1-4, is DSGVTQTPKHLITATGQRVTLRCSPRSGDLSVYWYQQSLDQGLQFLIQYYNGEERAKGNILERFSAQQFPDLHSELNLSSLELGDSALYFCASSARTNEKLFFGSGTQLSVL.

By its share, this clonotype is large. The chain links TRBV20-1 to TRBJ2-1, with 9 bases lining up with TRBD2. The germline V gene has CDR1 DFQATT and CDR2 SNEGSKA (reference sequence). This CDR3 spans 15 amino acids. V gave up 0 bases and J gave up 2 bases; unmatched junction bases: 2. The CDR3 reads CSAREREGTYNEQFF. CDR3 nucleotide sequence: TGCAGTGCTAGAGAGCGGGAGGGTACCTACAATGAGCAGTTCTTC.

The CDR3 is CASSEGIQETQYF. The CDR3 nucleotides read TGTGCCAGCAGTGAGGGAATCCAAGAGACCCAGTACTTC. V usage is TRBV2 and J usage is TRBJ2-5; the D is unclear. CDR1 and CDR2 from the germline V gene are SNHLY and FYNNEI. This CDR3 is built from 13 residues. Trimming pared 3 bases from V and 1 base from J, leaving 6 bases between. Based on the CDR3 plus reference TRBV2 and TRBJ2-5, the full variable domain is EPEVTQTPSHQVTQMGQEVILRCVPISNHLYFYWYRQILGQKVEFLVSFYNNEISEKSEIFDDQFSVERPDGSNFTLKIRSTKLEDSAMYFCASSEGIQETQYFGPGTRLLVL.

CDR3 in amino acids: CASSPRTGWGGTEAFF. The CDR3 coding sequence is TGTGCCAGCAGTCCCCGTACGGGGTGGGGAGGCACTGAAGCTTTCTTT. V is TRBV12-3 or TRBV12-4 and J is TRBJ1-1; no clear D. The CDR3 runs to 16 residues. V dropped 5 bases and J dropped 4 bases, with 20 bases sitting between them.

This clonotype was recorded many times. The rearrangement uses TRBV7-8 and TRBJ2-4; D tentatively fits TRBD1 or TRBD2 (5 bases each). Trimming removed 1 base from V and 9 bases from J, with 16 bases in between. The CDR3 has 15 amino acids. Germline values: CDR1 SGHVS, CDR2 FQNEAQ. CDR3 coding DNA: TGTGCCAGCAGCTTAGAGGTGGCAGGGAGAGGCATTCAGTACTTC. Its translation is CASSLEVAGRGIQYF.

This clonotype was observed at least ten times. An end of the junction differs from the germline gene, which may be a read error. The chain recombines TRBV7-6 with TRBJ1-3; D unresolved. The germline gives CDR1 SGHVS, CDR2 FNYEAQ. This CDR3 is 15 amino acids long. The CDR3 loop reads CASSLGPGSGNTIYF. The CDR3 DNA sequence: TGTGCCAGCAGTTTAGGCCCAGGTTCTGGAAACACCATATATTTT.

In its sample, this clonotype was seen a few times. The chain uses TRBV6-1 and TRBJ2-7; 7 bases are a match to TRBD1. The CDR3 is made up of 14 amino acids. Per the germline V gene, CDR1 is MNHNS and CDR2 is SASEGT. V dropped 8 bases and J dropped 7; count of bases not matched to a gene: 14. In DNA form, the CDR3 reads TGTGCCAGCTTCCTGCGGCAGGGGGTGGAGGAGCAGTACTTC. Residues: CASFLRQGVEEQYF.

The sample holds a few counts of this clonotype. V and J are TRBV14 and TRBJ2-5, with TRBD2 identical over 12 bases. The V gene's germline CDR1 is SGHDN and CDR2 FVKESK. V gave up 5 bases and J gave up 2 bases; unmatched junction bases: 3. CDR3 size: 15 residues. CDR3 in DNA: TGTGCCAGCAGCATAGGACTAGCGGGGCAAGAGACCCAGTACTTC. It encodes CASSIGLAGQETQYF. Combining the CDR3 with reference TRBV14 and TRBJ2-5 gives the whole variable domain EAGVTQFPSHSVIEKGQTVTLRCDPISGHDNLYWYRRVMGKEIKFLLHFVKESKQDESGMPNNRFLAERTGGTYSTLKVQPAELEDSGVYFCASSIGLAGQETQYFGPGTRLLVL.

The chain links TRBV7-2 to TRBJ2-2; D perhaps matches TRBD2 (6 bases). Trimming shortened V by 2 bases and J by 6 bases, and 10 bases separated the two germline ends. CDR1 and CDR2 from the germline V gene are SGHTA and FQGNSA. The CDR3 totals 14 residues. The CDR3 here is CASSLMGGPGELFF. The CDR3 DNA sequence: TGTGCCAGCAGCTTAATGGGAGGTCCCGGGGAGCTGTTTTTT.

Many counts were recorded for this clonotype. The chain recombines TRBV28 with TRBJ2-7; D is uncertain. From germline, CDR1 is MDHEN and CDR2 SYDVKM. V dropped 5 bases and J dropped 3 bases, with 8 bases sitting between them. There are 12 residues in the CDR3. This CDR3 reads CASSLTRYEQYF. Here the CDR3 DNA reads TGTGCCAGCAGTCTGACGCGCTACGAGCAGTACTTC. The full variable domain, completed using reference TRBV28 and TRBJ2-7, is DVKVTQSSRYLVKRTGEKVFLECVQDMDHENMFWYRQDPGLGLRLIYFSYDVKMKEKGDIPEGYSVSREKKERFSLILESASTNQTSMYLCASSLTRYEQYFGPGTRLTVT.